This T cell receptor beta chain originates from a study of T cells and Merkel cell carcinoma outcomes (dated by TCRdb to between 2020 and 2021). For context, the study as a whole: In patients with Merkel cell carcinoma, researchers looked at whether the T-cell repertoire of the tumor, along with T-cell density, could predict clinical outcome.

The paper's findings and limits, for the study overall: Clinical outcomes in Merkel cell carcinoma patients were reported to be predicted by T-cell repertoire features combined with T-cell density.

The samples were taken from patients with Merkel cell carcinoma. The library relied on the immunoSEQ multiplex PCR assay. What TCRdb holds here is the immuneACCESS table cut down to in-frame rearrangements. Part of the clones is not present; checked against another copy, under half of the missing clones reflect an unresolved V gene, and the others are unexplained. The sample yields 12,000 or so clones; around 95% were counted once. The ten largest clonotypes hold about 0.99% of the sample. For this clone: Its cognate antigen has yet to be identified. Base qualities were left out, and no much larger clone turns up one base away.

The sequencing sample was made of tumor tissue from Merkel cell carcinoma. This sequence originates from a human donor with Merkel cell carcinoma.

The CDR3 here reads CASSVEVGDSLNIQYF. DNA sequence: TGTGCCAGCAGCGTAGAAGTCGGGGACAGCCTCAACATTCAGTACTTC. This sequence uses TRBV9 and TRBJ2-4; 7 bases in the middle match TRBD1. Germline trimming: 0 bases from V, 7 bases from J; junction bases outside gene matches: 10. Inclusive of the bounding cysteine and phenylalanine, the CDR3 is 16 residues long. Only the CDR3 DNA is retained, 48 bases long and in frame from the first base. Sequences SGDLS (CDR1) and YYNGEE (CDR2) are obtained from the germline V gene. With all but the CDR3 taken from the reference TRBV9 and TRBJ2-4 genes, the full variable domain is: DSGVTQTPKHLITATGQRVTLRCSPRSGDLSVYWYQQSLDQGLQFLIQYYNGEERAKGNILERFSAQQFPDLHSELNLSSLELGDSALYFCASSVEVGDSLNIQYFGAGTRLSVL.